These T cell receptor beta chains were read from a single sample in a study of cytomegalovirus exposure and HLA in healthy donors. Assay used: immunoSEQ multiplex PCR; TCRdb lists only in-frame clones, some missing. The sample yields more than 55,000 clones, 65% to 90% seen once. The sample taken for sequencing was PBMCs. Every receptor here comes from a young man in good health and CMV-seronegative. CDR3s include the opening cysteine and the closing phenylalanine or tryptophan. The order of the fields is CDR3 protein, J gene, V gene, clone size, D gene. D genes are given only for firm matches. Clone size, where shown, is once, few, many, or a class for clones that have expanded.

CDR3: CAWRGRDRDGGEAFF
J: TRBJ1-1
V: TRBV30
size: -
D: TRBD1

CDR3: CASSWTGNGANVLTF
J: TRBJ2-6
V: TRBV27
size: -
D: TRBD1

CDR3: CASSLVGTLYGYTF
J: TRBJ1-2
V: TRBV5-4
size: -
D: -

CDR3: CASSFPGFGQETQYF
J: TRBJ2-5
V: TRBV5-6
size: few
D: -

CDR3: CASSQMDMGLTGELFF
J: TRBJ2-2
V: TRBV4-1
size: -
D: -

CDR3: CATQGMRGWNNEQFF
J: TRBJ2-1
V: TRBV2
size: once
D: -

CDR3: CASSIGQGSTDTQYF
J: TRBJ2-3
V: TRBV6-4
size: -
D: TRBD1

CDR3: CASSSQIQEIPYGYTF
J: TRBJ1-2
V: TRBV5-5
size: few
D: -

CDR3: CASSSGQRPEAFF
J: TRBJ1-1
V: TRBV7-2
size: -
D: TRBD1

CDR3: CASSISTSTGDTQYF
J: TRBJ2-3
V: TRBV5-8
size: -
D: -

CDR3: CASSKLRTGDTEAFF
J: TRBJ1-1
V: TRBV7-8
size: -
D: TRBD1